This TCR beta chain was captured by sequencing in a study of cytomegalovirus exposure and HLA in healthy donors. In regard to this clone: Its specificity is not known.

General study findings and limits: Later analysis associated a missense DCLRE1C variant with TCR beta V- and J-gene trimming. An analysis was carried out later, and it reportedly showed fewer N-insertions in an Asian-associated ancestry cluster than the approximately 700-donor mean.

Both 60 Vbeta primers and 13 Jbeta primers went into the PCR. Produced via immunoSEQ multiplex PCR; TCRdb's table is partial and in-frame only. This table has about 130,000 clones, 65% to 85% appearing once. This TCR was sampled from a boy aged 5 to 17 in good health and CMV-seronegative. The sequencing input was PBMCs.

CDR3 nucleotide sequence: TGTGCCAGCAGCTCAGGCGGGGATCCCGTTAACTATGGCTACACCTTC. Translating it yields CASSSGGDPVNYGYTF. The chain employs TRBV9 and TRBJ1-2, with D hard to call. The CDR3 is made up of 16 amino acids. Trimming removed 4 bases from V and 1 base from J, with 17 bases in between. The germline gives CDR1 SGDLS, CDR2 YYNGEE.